The next 21 T cell receptor beta chains were all read from a single sample in a study of Ad26.COV2.S vaccination and SARS-CoV-2 variants. The assay was immunoSEQ multiplex PCR, and TCRdb's table has in-frame clones only and misses some. The sample carries a few hundred thousand clones, roughly four fifths recorded once. Indicated treatment: 15 to 20 received Ad26.COV2.S at low or high dose, single or two shots; 5 received placebo; per-sample allocation not given. The samples were gathered on day 63 after the first injection of vaccine or placebo. Sequences were derived from peripheral blood, sampled in a trial of Ad26.COV2.S vaccine versus placebo. These receptors were taken from a person between 18 and 65 years old who received the Ad26.COV2.S COVID-19 vaccine or a placebo.

The chain employs TRBV5-1 and TRBJ1-1; unclear D gene. The germline V gene encodes CDR1 SGHRS and CDR2 YFSETQ. CDR3 length: 16 residues. V was cut by 0 bases and J by 1 base, with 13 bases left in between. DNA of the CDR3: TGCGCCAGCAGCTTGGGCCCAAATAGACAGAACACTGAAGCTTTCTTT. Its protein product is CASSLGPNRQNTEAFF.

V and J are TRBV9 and TRBJ2-2, with TRBD2 matching 11 bases. Trimming removed 3 bases from V and 4 bases from J; junction bases left unmatched: 8. The CDR3 contains 17 residues. Germline CDR1 reads SGDLS; CDR2 reads YYNGEE. CDR3 coding DNA: TGTGCCAGCAGCGCGATAGCGGGGGGGCAGGTCACCGGGGAGCTGTTTTTT. It specifies CASSAIAGGQVTGELFF.

For the CDR3, the DNA is TGCGCCAGCAGCTTGGCTGTGACAGCCACGAACACTGAAGCTTTCTTT. It encodes CASSLAVTATNTEAFF. This chain joins TRBV5-1 and TRBJ1-1; D may be TRBD1 (5 bases). This CDR3 is 16 amino acids long. Germline assignment: CDR1 SGHRS and CDR2 YFSETQ. Trimming removed 0 bases from V and 1 base from J, with 13 bases in between.

The chain is built from TRBV2 and TRBJ2-5; D gene unclear. This CDR3 spans 14 amino acids. The germline V gene encodes CDR1 SNHLY and CDR2 FYNNEI. V was cut by 7 bases and J by 5 bases, with 17 bases left in between. Here the CDR3 reads CASIQAAPWETQYF. CDR3 bases: TGTGCCAGCATCCAGGCAGCCCCTTGGGAGACCCAGTACTTC.

This chain uses TRBV12-2 with TRBJ1-4; TRBD1, the table's D call, lacks a check against the DNA. TRBV12-2 is flagged as a pseudogene. This CDR3 spans 16 amino acids. This CDR3 reads CASRLPQGRGREKLFF. CDR3 coding DNA: TGTGCAAGTCGCTTACCACAGGGCAGGGGGCGCGAAAAACTGTTTTTT.

The table lists this clone with a count of one. The rearrangement uses TRBV6-2 or TRBV6-3 and TRBJ2-3, with TRBD1 matching over 9 bases. The V gene end was trimmed by 5 bases and the J gene end by 1 base; junction bases not matched to a gene: 4. From germline, CDR1 is MNHEY and CDR2 SVGEGT. The CDR3 loop spans 15 amino acids. The CDR3 DNA sequence: TGTGCCAGCAGTACCAGGGACAGGGGCACAGATACGCAGTATTTT. Amino acid sequence: CASSTRDRGTDTQYF.

The J gene is TRBJ2-1, the V gene TRBV6-5; D not resolved. V lost 0 bases, J lost 7 bases, and 7 bases lay in between. This CDR3 is 13 amino acids long. Per germline, CDR1 MNHEY and CDR2 SVGAGI. The CDR3 nucleotides are TGTGCCAGCAGTTACTCCGGTCCAAATGAGCAGTTCTTC. Amino acids: CASSYSGPNEQFF.

The chain uses TRBV29-1 and TRBJ1-1; the D is unclear. CDR3 size: 12 residues. Trimming cost V 7 bases and J 0 bases, with 9 bases left between them. The germline V gene encodes CDR1 SQVTM and CDR2 ANQGSEA. CDR3 nucleotide sequence: TGCAGCGCCTGGGCTGTGAACACTGAAGCTTTCTTT. This encodes CSAWAVNTEAFF.

This clone was observed a handful of times. This chain links TRBV27 with TRBJ1-1; 7 bases match TRBD1. The CDR3 runs 20 residues. Germline lookup yields CDR1 MNHEY and CDR2 SMNVEV (reference sequence). V was pared by 9 bases and J by 0 bases, with 25 bases of the junction left unmatched. Here the CDR3 reads CARVGEDRPPISPMNTEAFF. The CDR3 nucleotides read TGTGCCAGGGTGGGAGAGGACAGGCCACCCATTAGTCCAATGAACACTGAAGCTTTCTTT.

This chain connects TRBV12-3 or TRBV12-4 to TRBJ2-5; D is undetermined. V lost 3 bases to trimming and J lost 5 bases, with 7 bases between them. The CDR3 is 12 residues long. CDR3 in amino acids: CASSFSWETQYF. In nucleotides, the CDR3 is TGTGCCAGCAGTTTTAGTTGGGAGACCCAGTACTTC.

This chain connects TRBV4-2 to TRBJ2-3, with a possible D match to TRBD1 (5 bases). Looked up from germline, CDR1 is LGHNA and CDR2 is YNFKEQ. This CDR3 region has 16 residues. V was pared by 4 bases and J by 0 bases, with 14 bases between. CDR3 amino acids: CASSRLTEPSTDTQYF. The CDR3 DNA follows: TGTGCCAGCAGCCGACTGACAGAACCTAGCACAGATACGCAGTATTTT.

This rearrangement joins TRBV4-3 to TRBJ2-3; D is uncertain. Germline V gives CDR1 LGHNA, CDR2 YSLEER. The CDR3 is 13 residues long. Trimming removed 3 bases from V and 3 bases from J, with 7 bases in between. CDR3 in amino acids: CASSQAGTDTQYF. CDR3 DNA: TGCGCCAGCAGCCAGGCTGGAACAGATACGCAGTATTTT.

CDR3 in amino acids: CASSMGQRLYNEQFF. CDR3 in DNA: TGTGCCAGCAGCATGGGACAGAGATTATACAATGAGCAGTTCTTC. The J gene is TRBJ2-1, the V gene TRBV7-9, with 7 bases that match TRBD1. Germline V CDR1 and CDR2: SEHNR, FQNEAQ (reference sequence). This CDR3 is built from 15 residues. With V trimmed by 5 bases and J by 4 bases, 8 bases remained unmatched.

This chain links TRBV6-4 with TRBJ2-3; 9 nucleotides align to TRBD1. The CDR3 is 14 amino acids. The V gene's germline CDR1 is MRHNA and CDR2 SNTAGT. J was trimmed by 6 bases and V by 6 bases; bases with no gene match: 7. The CDR3 DNA reads TGTGCCAGCAGGAAAGACAGGGGGGTGGATACGCAGTATTTT. It codes for CASRKDRGVDTQYF.

CDR3 sequence: CASSEPISLYYGYTF. CDR3 coding DNA: TGTGCCAGCAGTGAACCGATTTCCCTCTACTATGGCTACACCTTC. This chain connects TRBV2 to TRBJ1-2; D is undetermined. CDR1 and CDR2 from the germline V gene are SNHLY and FYNNEI. Trimming left V 2 bases short and J 3 bases short, with 13 bases between. CDR3 length equals 15 residues.

V is TRBV27 and J is TRBJ2-5; 10 bases align to TRBD2. V lost 4 bases, J lost 5 bases, and 10 bases stayed unmatched. This CDR3 comprises 16 residues. Germline values: CDR1 MNHEY, CDR2 SMNVEV (reference sequence). The DNA for the CDR3 is TGTGCCAGCAGTTACGGGGCTAGCGGGAGTTTGGAGACCCAGTACTTC. It yields the protein CASSYGASGSLETQYF.

The V and J genes are TRBV6-5 and TRBJ1-4; 7 nucleotides agree with TRBD1. Germline V gene data show CDR1 as MNHEY and CDR2 as SVGAGI. V was clipped by 6 bases and J by 4 bases; unmatched bases: 8. The CDR3 sequence is 15 residues long. This CDR3 is CASRPRGLDNEKLFF. CDR3 DNA sequence: TGTGCCAGCAGGCCTAGGGGGCTAGATAATGAAAAACTGTTTTTT.

This chain connects TRBV6-1 to TRBJ1-3; D not certain. Trimming shortened V by 1 base and J by 5 bases, and 18 bases separated the two germline ends. The CDR3 totals 17 residues. The germline V gene has CDR1 MNHNS and CDR2 SASEGT. CDR3 sequence (DNA): TGTGCCAGCAGTGAAGAGTGGCGGCCCCAGATCCGAAACACCATATATTTT. Translation: CASSEEWRPQIRNTIYF.

This sequence joins TRBV7-2 and TRBJ2-7; D perhaps matches TRBD1 (5 bases). The CDR3 consists of 14 residues. Trimming pared 3 bases from V and 0 bases from J, leaving 9 bases between. Germline loops: CDR1 SGHTA, CDR2 FQGNSA. CDR3 sequence (DNA): TGTGCCAGCAGCTTGGGAAGGGGCTCCTACGAGCAGTACTTC. Its translation is CASSLGRGSYEQYF.

The CDR3 DNA is TGTGCCAGCAGTGGGGGGAGACAGGGATCCTACAATGAGCAGTTCTTC. It is translated as CASSGGRQGSYNEQFF. The chain is built from TRBV25-1 and TRBJ2-1; TRBD1 matches at 7 bases. The CDR3 runs to 16 residues. Germline lookup yields CDR1 MGHDK and CDR2 SYGVNS. The V gene end was trimmed by 4 bases and the J gene end by 1 base; junction bases not matched to a gene: 7.

The chain employs TRBV19 and TRBJ1-2; a possible D gene is TRBD1 (6 bases). Trimming cost V 5 bases and J 2 bases, with 15 bases left between them. CDR3 length equals 15 residues. The V gene's germline CDR1 is LNHDA and CDR2 SQIVND (reference sequence). The CDR3 here is CASSVSGTLNYGYTF. The CDR3 DNA sequence: TGTGCCAGTAGTGTATCCGGGACACTCAACTATGGCTACACCTTC. Full variable domain (remainder filled in from reference TRBV19 and TRBJ1-2): DGGITQSPKYLFRKEGQNVTLSCEQNLNHDAMYWYRQDPGQGLRLIYYSQIVNDFQKGDIAEGYSVSREKKESFPLTVTSAQKNPTAFYLCASSVSGTLNYGYTFGSGTRLTVV.